These T cell receptor beta chains were read from a single sample in a study of Graves' ophthalmopathy and Graves' hyperthyroidism. TCRdb reprocessed the multiplex PCR reads via MiXCR and lists one record per CDR3 protein. This table holds 740,000 or so distinct CDR3 sequences, 35% to 50% found once. The sequenced sample was peripheral blood. Every receptor here comes from an adult man with Graves' ophthalmopathy. Both conserved end residues are part of each CDR3. The D gene is left open where the match is weak. The size entry is marked missing in some rows and otherwise reads once, few, many or a size class.

>TRBV19|-|TRBJ1-5|-
TGTGCCAGTACCCCATCTATGAGACAGAGACGATATAGCAATCAGCCCCAGCATTTT
CASTPSMRQRRYSNQPQHF
>TRBV5-1|-|TRBJ2-7|-
TGCGCCAGCAGCTACGACGGTTACGAGCAGTACTTC
CASSYDGYEQYF
>TRBV7-9|-|TRBJ1-5|-
TGTGCCAGCAGCCCACCGGGGGCCCTGCCCCAGCATTTT
CASSPPGALPQHF
>TRBV20-1|-|TRBJ2-2|few
TGCAGTGCTAGAGATCTCCCAGGGATGACCGGGGAGCTGTTTTTT
CSARDLPGMTGELFF
>TRBV10-2|TRBD2|TRBJ2-7|once
TGCGCCAGTCGACTAGCGGAGCAGTACTTC
CASRLAEQYF
>TRBV2|TRBD1|TRBJ2-7|-
TGTGCCAGCAGCGCCCGGACAGGGGAACACGGGCAGTACTTC
CASSARTGEHGQYF
>TRBV10-3|TRBD1|TRBJ1-5|many
TGTGCCATCAGTCGGACAGGGGAAAATAGCAATCAGCCCCAGCATTTT
CAISRTGENSNQPQHF
>TRBV7-6|-|TRBJ1-2|many
TGTGCCAGCAGCTCGGCAGGGAGAGATCACAACTATGGCTACACCTTC
CASSSAGRDHNYGYTF
>TRBV12-3/TRBV12-4|-|TRBJ2-7|few
TGTGCCAGCAGTCCCCGGGGGACATCCTACGAGCAGTACTTC
CASSPRGTSYEQYF
>TRBV20-1|-|TRBJ2-5|-
TGCAGTGCTCCTCTAGCGTCCTGGAGGGAGACCCAGTACTTC
CSAPLASWRETQYF
>TRBV6-6|-|TRBJ1-5|many
TGTGCCAGCAGTCGACAGTCGAGCAATCAGCCCCAGCATTTT
CASSRQSSNQPQHF
>TRBV29-1|-|TRBJ1-4|-
TGCAGCAGTGACAAAGGGAAGGGGGGAGGAAAACTGTTTTTT
CSSDKGKGGGKLFF
>TRBV25-1|TRBD1|TRBJ1-4|-
TGTGCCAGCAGCGCCGTCGGGACAGCGGAAAAACTGTTTTTT
CASSAVGTAEKLFF
>TRBV5-6|-|TRBJ2-5|-
TGTGCCAGCAGCTCTAGCCCTCCAGAGACCCAGTACTTC
CASSSSPPETQYF
>TRBV7-9|-|TRBJ2-2|few
TGTGCCAGCAGCTTATTTAACGGCGGGATCACCGGGGAGCTGTTTTTT
CASSLFNGGITGELFF
>TRBV11-2|TRBD1|TRBJ2-2|-
TGTGCCAGCAGCTCGGGACAGGGTTATTCGAACACCGGGGAGCTGTTTTTT
CASSSGQGYSNTGELFF
>TRBV6-6|-|TRBJ1-1|many
TGTGCCACCTACTCGGGGAGCGCGAACACTGAAGCTTTCTTT
CATYSGSANTEAFF
>TRBV20-1|-|TRBJ2-5|many
TGCAGTGCTAGTCGTGGAGAGCAAGGGACCCAGTACTTC
CSASRGEQGTQYF
>TRBV20-1|-|TRBJ2-7|few
TGCAGTGCTAGAGGATCCAGGGGACCGTACGAGCAGTACTTC
CSARGSRGPYEQYF
>TRBV19|-|TRBJ1-5|many
TGTGCCAGTAGTATCCGGGCCAGTTCCGTCAGCCAGCCCCAGCATTTT
CASSIRASSVSQPQHF
>TRBV9|-|TRBJ1-6|-
TGTGCCGGCAGCGACTCCAATTCACCCCTCCACTTT
CAGSDSNSPLHF
>TRBV7-2|-|TRBJ1-6|-
TGTGCCAGCAGCTTTTTACGCGGGTACTCCTCCAATTCACCCCTCCACTTT
CASSFLRGYSSNSPLHF
>TRBV5-4|TRBD2|TRBJ2-7|many
TGTGCCAGCAGCCCGGGAGGCGCGTCCTACGAGCAGTACTTC
CASSPGGASYEQYF
>TRBV7-9|TRBD2|TRBJ2-7|few
TGTGCCAGCAGACCGATAGAGCCCGGGACTAGCGGAGTCTACGAGCAGTACTTC
CASRPIEPGTSGVYEQYF
>TRBV20-1|TRBD1|TRBJ1-1|-
TGCAGTGCTATAGGGACAGGGGCCCAGGGGGCTTTCTTT
CSAIGTGAQGAFF
>TRBV29-1|-|TRBJ2-7|few
TGCAGCGTTGAAGGGCCGAAAGGGGGCTCCTACGAGCAGTACTTC
CSVEGPKGGSYEQYF
>TRBV10-2|TRBD1|TRBJ1-5|-
TGCGCCAGCAGTGAATCAGGGGGCCTTCATCAGCCCCAGCATTTT
CASSESGGLHQPQHF
>TRBV10-3|-|TRBJ1-2|many
TGTGCCATCAGTGAATTGCGGAGTGGCTACACCTTC
CAISELRSGYTF
>TRBV19|-|TRBJ1-1|-
TGTGCCAGTATGACCGGGGATGGAGCTTTCTTT
CASMTGDGAFF
>TRBV24-1|-|TRBJ1-2|many
TGTGCCACCAGTGATGAGAACAGGGATTCTAGGGGCTACACCTTC
CATSDENRDSRGYTF
>TRBV12-3/TRBV12-4|-|TRBJ1-1|few
TGTGCCAGCAGTCACAGGGCTGCTGGAGCTTTCTTT
CASSHRAAGAFF
>TRBV5-4|-|TRBJ1-1|few
TGTGCCAGCAGCTTTGGAGGGGTTCAGGACACTGAAGCTTTCTTT
CASSFGGVQDTEAFF
>TRBV2|-|TRBJ1-1|-
TGTGCCAGCAGCCGTCGCACAGGGTACGCGAACACTGAAGCTTTCTTT
CASSRRTGYANTEAFF
>TRBV7-9|-|TRBJ2-5|many
TGTGCCAGCAGCTGGGGACGGTCGAAGGGAGAGACCCAGTACTTC
CASSWGRSKGETQYF
>TRBV7-9|-|TRBJ2-2|many
TGTGCCAGCAGCCCACAGGGCCTCGCCACCGGGGAGCTGTTTTTT
CASSPQGLATGELFF
>TRBV11-1|-|TRBJ1-4|-
TGTGCCAGCAGCCCCACGGACAGCAATGAAAAACTGTTTTTT
CASSPTDSNEKLFF
>TRBV20-1|-|TRBJ2-2|-
TGCAGTGCTAATGAGCGTACCGGGGAGCTGTTTTTT
CSANERTGELFF
>TRBV13|TRBD1|TRBJ1-6|once
TGTGCCAGCTGGTTGGGACAGGGGTATTCACCCCTCCACTTT
CASWLGQGYSPLHF
>TRBV7-2|-|TRBJ2-5|-
TGTGCCAGCAGCCCCAGACTCGGGACCTCGGTGACCCAGTACTTC
CASSPRLGTSVTQYF
>TRBV10-1|TRBD2|TRBJ2-7|-
TGCGCCAGCAGTGACCTCCCCGGGTTAGCGGGGCCGGGCTACGAGCAGTACTTC
CASSDLPGLAGPGYEQYF
>TRBV9|TRBD1|TRBJ1-2|-
TGTGCCAGCAGCGTAGAAGGACAGGGGGCAGAAGGCTACACCTTC
CASSVEGQGAEGYTF